The subject of this entry is one T cell receptor (beta chain). The sample originates from a study of shared clonotypes between healthy human individuals. Using immunoSEQ multiplex PCR, the repertoire was profiled, and TCRdb retains in-frame clones only, with some absent. The sample has approximately 2,000,000 clones; about nine tenths are singletons. Germline V gives CDR1 SGHDT, CDR2 YYEEEE. The CDR3 is 16 amino acids. The ends lost 5 bases at V and 4 bases at J; junction bases unmatched: 10. The receptor was derived from a man aged 18 to 30 in good health. Some clones in this sample may be carry-over from other donors' samples. Sequences were obtained from naive CD4+ T cells from PBMCs. Described subset: CD45RA+ positively selected. The chain combines TRBV5-6 with TRBJ2-2, with 8 positions matching TRBD1. As DNA, the CDR3 is TGTGCCAGCAGAGCAGGGACAGGAGGGTCCACCGGGGAGCTGTTTTTT. It yields the protein CASRAGTGGSTGELFF.